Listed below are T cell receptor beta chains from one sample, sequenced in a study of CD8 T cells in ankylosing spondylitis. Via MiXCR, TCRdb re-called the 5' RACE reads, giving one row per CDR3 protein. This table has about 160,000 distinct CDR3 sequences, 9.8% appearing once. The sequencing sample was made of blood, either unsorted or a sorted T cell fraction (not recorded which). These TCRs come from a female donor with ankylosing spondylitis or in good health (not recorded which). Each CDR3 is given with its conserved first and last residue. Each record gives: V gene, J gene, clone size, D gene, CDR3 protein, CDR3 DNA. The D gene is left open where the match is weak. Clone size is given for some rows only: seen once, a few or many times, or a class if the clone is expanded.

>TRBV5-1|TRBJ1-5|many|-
CASSPRGGAGQPQHF
TGCGCCAGCAGCCCTCGAGGAGGGGCCGGCCAGCCCCAGCATTTT
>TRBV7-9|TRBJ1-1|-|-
CASSLEGAAEAFF
TGTGCCAGCAGCTTAGAGGGAGCGGCTGAAGCTTTCTTT
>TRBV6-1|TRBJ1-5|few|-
CASSPRGNQPQHF
TGTGCCAGCAGCCCAAGGGGCAATCAGCCCCAGCATTTT
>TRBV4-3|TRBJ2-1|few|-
CASSQVRYSPMEFF
TGCGCCAGCAGCCAAGTTCGATACTCTCCGATGGAGTTCTTC
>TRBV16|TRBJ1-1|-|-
CASSQKQGGTEAFF
TGTGCCAGCAGCCAGAAACAGGGCGGCACTGAAGCTTTCTTT
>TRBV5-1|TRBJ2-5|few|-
CASSFQREETQYF
TGCGCCAGCAGCTTCCAGCGGGAAGAGACCCAGTACTTC
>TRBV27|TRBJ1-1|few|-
CASSAFPQRNTEAFF
TGTGCCAGCAGTGCCTTCCCTCAGAGGAACACTGAAGCTTTCTTT
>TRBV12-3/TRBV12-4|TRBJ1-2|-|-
CASSLGGGDSGYTF
TGTGCCAGCAGTTTAGGGGGCGGTGATAGTGGCTACACCTTC
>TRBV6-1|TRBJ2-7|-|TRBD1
CASSPSDRGPYEQYF
TGTGCCAGCAGTCCTTCAGACAGGGGACCCTACGAGCAGTACTTC
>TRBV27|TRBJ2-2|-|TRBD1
CASSRTGWEGELFF
TGTGCCAGCAGTAGGACAGGGTGGGAAGGGGAGCTGTTTTTT
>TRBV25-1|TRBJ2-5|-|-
CASSSLRGLGTNHEGTQYF
TGTGCCAGCAGCTCCTTAAGGGGTTTAGGGACGAACCATGAGGGGACCCAGTACTTC
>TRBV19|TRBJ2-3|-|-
CASSFQGFTDTQYF
TGTGCCAGTAGTTTCCAGGGGTTTACAGATACGCAGTATTTT
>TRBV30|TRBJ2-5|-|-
CAWSVSAAQYF
TGTGCCTGGAGTGTAAGCGCGGCCCAGTACTTC
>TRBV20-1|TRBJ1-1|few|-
CSASNTARYTEAFF
TGCAGTGCTAGTAATACAGCTAGGTACACTGAAGCTTTCTTT
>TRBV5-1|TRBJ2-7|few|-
CASSFWITYEQYF
TGCGCCAGCAGCTTCTGGATTACCTACGAGCAGTACTTC
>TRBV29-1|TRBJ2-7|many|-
CSVVTPQDEQYF
TGCAGCGTTGTTACCCCCCAGGACGAGCAGTACTTC
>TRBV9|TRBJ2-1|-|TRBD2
CASSGAGSYNEQFF
TGTGCCAGCAGCGGAGCGGGGTCCTACAATGAGCAGTTCTTC
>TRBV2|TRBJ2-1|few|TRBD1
CASCRGQLADEQFF
TGTGCCAGCTGCCGGGGACAGCTGGCCGATGAGCAGTTCTTC
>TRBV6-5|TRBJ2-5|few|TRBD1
CASSSGQGQKETQYF
TGTGCCAGCAGTTCAGGACAGGGGCAGAAAGAGACCCAGTACTTC
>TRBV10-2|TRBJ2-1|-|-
CASSTDGLSYNEQFF
TGCGCCAGCAGTACGGACGGCCTGTCTTACAATGAGCAGTTCTTC
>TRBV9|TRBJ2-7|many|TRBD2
CASSVGGSSYEQYF
TGTGCCAGCAGCGTCGGGGGGAGTTCCTACGAGCAGTACTTC
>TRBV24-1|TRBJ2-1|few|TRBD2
CATSDAAGGPYNEQFF
TGTGCCACCAGTGACGCAGCGGGAGGGCCCTACAATGAGCAGTTCTTC
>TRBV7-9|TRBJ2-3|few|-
CASSPKSKDTQYF
TGTGCCAGCAGCCCCAAGTCCAAAGATACGCAGTATTTT
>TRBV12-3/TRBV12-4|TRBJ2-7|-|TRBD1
CASNYRGISYEQYF
TGTGCCAGCAATTACAGGGGGATCTCCTACGAGCAGTACTTC
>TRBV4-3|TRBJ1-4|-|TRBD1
CASSQERGRGANEKLFF
TGCGCCAGCAGCCAAGAAAGGGGGCGCGGGGCTAATGAAAAACTGTTTTTT
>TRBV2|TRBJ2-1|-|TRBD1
CASSAGTGTNEQFF
TGTGCCAGCAGCGCCGGGACAGGGACGAATGAGCAGTTCTTC
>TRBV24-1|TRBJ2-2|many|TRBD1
CATSDHRRDRGAGELFF
TGTGCCACCAGTGATCACCGCCGGGACAGGGGCGCCGGGGAGCTGTTTTTT
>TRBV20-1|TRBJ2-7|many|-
CSARDGGYEQYF
TGCAGTGCTAGAGATGGGGGATACGAGCAGTACTTC
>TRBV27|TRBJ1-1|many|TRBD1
CASIRQGAENTEAFF
TGTGCCAGCATACGACAGGGGGCAGAAAACACTGAAGCTTTCTTT
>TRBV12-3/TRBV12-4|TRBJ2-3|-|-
CSSSPFGVSLTDTQYF
TGTTCCAGCAGTCCATTCGGGGTGTCCCTCACAGATACGCAGTATTTT
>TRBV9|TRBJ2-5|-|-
CASSPLDSLILETQYF
TGTGCCAGCAGCCCCCTGGACAGTTTGATATTAGAGACCCAGTACTTC
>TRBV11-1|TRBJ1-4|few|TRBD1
CASSLSDRVLFKDEKLFF
TGTGCCAGCAGCTTAAGTGACAGGGTATTGTTTAAGGATGAAAAACTGTTTTTT
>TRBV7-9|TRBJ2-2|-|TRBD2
CASSSRAGGAGELFF
TGTGCCAGCAGCTCCCGGGCGGGAGGAGCCGGGGAGCTGTTTTTT
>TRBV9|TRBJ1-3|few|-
CASSEEGGLPGNTIYF
TGTGCCAGCAGCGAAGAAGGGGGGCTACCTGGAAACACCATATATTTT
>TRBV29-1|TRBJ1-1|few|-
CSVGMNTEAFF
TGCAGCGTTGGGATGAACACTGAAGCTTTCTTT
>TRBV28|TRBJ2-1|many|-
CASRIGNEQFF
TGTGCCAGCCGGATAGGAAATGAGCAGTTCTTC
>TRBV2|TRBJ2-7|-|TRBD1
CASSEGGTGLYEQYF
TGTGCCAGCAGTGAAGGTGGGACAGGCCTCTACGAGCAGTACTTC
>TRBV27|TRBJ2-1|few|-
CASSSPSGTAVEQFF
TGTGCCAGCAGTTCCCCCAGTGGAACCGCGGTGGAGCAGTTCTTC
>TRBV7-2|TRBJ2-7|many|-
CASSAGSHSYEQYF
TGTGCCAGCAGCGCGGGCTCCCACTCCTACGAGCAGTACTTC
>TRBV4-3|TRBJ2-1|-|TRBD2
CASSQDRAGGPPREQFF
TGCGCCAGCAGCCAAGATCGCGCGGGAGGGCCTCCGAGGGAGCAGTTCTTC
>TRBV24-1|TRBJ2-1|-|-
CATSDSPAGINEQFF
TGTGCCACCAGTGATTCACCCGCAGGGATCAATGAGCAGTTCTTC
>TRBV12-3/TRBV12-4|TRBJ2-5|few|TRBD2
CASSPTSGSTETQYF
TGTGCCAGCAGTCCGACTAGCGGGAGTACAGAGACCCAGTACTTC